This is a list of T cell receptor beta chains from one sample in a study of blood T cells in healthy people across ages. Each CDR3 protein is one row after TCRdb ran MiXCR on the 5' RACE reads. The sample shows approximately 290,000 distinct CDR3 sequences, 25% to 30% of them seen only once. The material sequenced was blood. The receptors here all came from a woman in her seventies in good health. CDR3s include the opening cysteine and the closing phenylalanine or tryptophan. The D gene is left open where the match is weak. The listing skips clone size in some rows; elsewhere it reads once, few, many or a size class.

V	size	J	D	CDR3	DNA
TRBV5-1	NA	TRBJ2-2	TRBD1	CASSSKTGQVHITGELFF	TGCGCCAGCAGCTCCAAAACCGGACAGGTTCACATCACCGGGGAGCTGTTTTTT
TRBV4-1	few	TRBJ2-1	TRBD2	CASSQDRAGIAGEQFF	TGCGCCAGCAGCCAAGACCGAGCGGGAATCGCGGGGGAGCAGTTCTTC
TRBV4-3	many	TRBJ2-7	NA	CASSQDAGAKGHEQYF	TGCGCCAGCAGCCAAGATGCAGGGGCTAAGGGGCACGAGCAGTACTTC
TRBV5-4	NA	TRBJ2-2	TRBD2	CASSLGSGSSGELFF	TGTGCCAGCAGCTTAGGTAGCGGGAGCTCCGGGGAGCTGTTTTTT
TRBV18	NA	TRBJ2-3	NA	CASSPNKGGTDTQYF	TGTGCCAGCTCACCAAATAAGGGAGGCACAGATACGCAGTATTTT
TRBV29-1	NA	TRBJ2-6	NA	CSVGSSGANVLTF	TGCAGCGTTGGCAGCTCTGGGGCCAACGTCCTGACTTTC
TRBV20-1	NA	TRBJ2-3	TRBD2	CSARGSGVDTQYF	TGCAGTGCTAGGGGTAGCGGGGTCGATACGCAGTATTTT
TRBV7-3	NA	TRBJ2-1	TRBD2	CASSPSGASYNEQFF	TGTGCCAGCAGCCCGAGCGGGGCCTCCTACAATGAGCAGTTCTTC
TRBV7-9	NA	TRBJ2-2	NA	CASSLDRGTGELFF	TGTGCCAGCAGCTTAGATCGGGGAACCGGGGAGCTGTTTTTT
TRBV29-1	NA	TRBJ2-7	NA	CSVGSRDEQYF	TGCAGCGTTGGCTCTCGGGACGAGCAGTACTTC
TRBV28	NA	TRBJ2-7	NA	CASTLAGYEQYF	TGTGCCAGCACGTTGGCGGGCTACGAGCAGTACTTC
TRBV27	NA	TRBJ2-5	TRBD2	CASSPISGSGETQYF	TGTGCCAGCAGTCCGATTAGCGGGAGCGGGGAGACCCAGTACTTC
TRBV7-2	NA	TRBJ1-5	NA	CASSSMGMSYQPQHF	TGTGCCAGCAGCTCTATGGGCATGTCTTATCAGCCCCAGCATTTT
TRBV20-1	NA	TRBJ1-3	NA	CSARSGRGNTIYF	TGCAGTGCTAGATCTGGGAGAGGAAACACCATATATTTT
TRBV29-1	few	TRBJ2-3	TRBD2	CSVGGTSVYPPTDTQYF	TGCAGCGTTGGGGGGACTAGTGTTTATCCTCCCACAGATACGCAGTATTTT
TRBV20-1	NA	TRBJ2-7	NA	CSASGKHEQYF	TGCAGTGCTAGCGGGAAACACGAGCAGTACTTC
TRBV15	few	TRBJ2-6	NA	CATSKVFGANVLTF	TGTGCCACCAGTAAGGTTTTTGGGGCCAACGTCCTGACTTTC
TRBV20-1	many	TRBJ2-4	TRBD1	CSAREGGTGGPKNIQYF	TGCAGTGCTAGAGAAGGTGGGACAGGGGGACCCAAAAACATTCAGTACTTC
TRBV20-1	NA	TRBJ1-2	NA	CSAAQGRYGYTF	TGCAGTGCGGCACAGGGACGATATGGCTACACCTTC
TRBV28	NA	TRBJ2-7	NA	CASSPILQGYEQYF	TGTGCCAGCAGTCCGATCCTCCAAGGCTACGAGCAGTACTTC
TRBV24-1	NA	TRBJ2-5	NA	CATSEPGQKAETQYF	TGTGCCACCAGTGAACCGGGACAAAAAGCGGAGACCCAGTACTTC
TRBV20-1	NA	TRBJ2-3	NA	CSASETGTTISDTQYF	TGCAGTGCTAGTGAGACCGGGACCACGATCTCAGATACGCAGTATTTT
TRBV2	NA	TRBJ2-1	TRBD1	CASKGLAGGYNEQFF	TGTGCCAGCAAAGGCTTGGCAGGGGGCTACAATGAGCAGTTCTTC
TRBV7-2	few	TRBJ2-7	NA	CASSSQTPLEQYF	TGTGCCAGCAGCTCCCAGACACCCCTCGAGCAGTACTTC
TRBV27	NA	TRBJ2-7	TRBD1	CASSPLTGGDEQYF	TGTGCCAGCAGTCCCCTGACAGGGGGAGACGAGCAGTACTTC
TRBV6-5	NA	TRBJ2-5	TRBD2	CASSFPPSGEYQETQYF	TGTGCCAGCAGTTTCCCCCCTAGCGGGGAGTACCAAGAGACCCAGTACTTC
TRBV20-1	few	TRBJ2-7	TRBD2	CSARREPYEQYF	TGCAGTGCTAGGCGGGAGCCCTACGAGCAGTACTTC
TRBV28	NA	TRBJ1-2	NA	CASSEGYGYTF	TGTGCCAGCAGCGAGGGCTATGGCTACACCTTC
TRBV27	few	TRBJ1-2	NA	CASSRHQGFNYGYTF	TGTGCCAGCAGTCGTCACCAGGGTTTTAACTATGGCTACACCTTC
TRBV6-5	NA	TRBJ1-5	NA	CASSLHPTGAGQPQHF	TGTGCCAGCAGTCTTCACCCGACAGGAGCAGGTCAGCCCCAGCATTTT
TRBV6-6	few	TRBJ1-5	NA	CASAYQASSNQPQHF	TGTGCCAGCGCTTATCAGGCTTCGAGCAATCAGCCCCAGCATTTT
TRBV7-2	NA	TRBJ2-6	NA	CASSSTLNREPGANVLTF	TGTGCCAGCAGCTCAACCCTTAACAGGGAACCCGGGGCCAACGTCCTGACTTTC
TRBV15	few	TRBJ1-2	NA	CATTSGVDGYTF	TGTGCCACCACCTCTGGGGTCGACGGCTACACCTTC
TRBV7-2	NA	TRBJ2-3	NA	CASSPFLGTGTDTQYF	TGTGCCAGCAGCCCATTCTTGGGGACGGGCACAGATACGCAGTATTTT
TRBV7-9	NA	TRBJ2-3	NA	CASSPTGYTQYF	TGTGCCAGCAGCCCAACAGGGTATACGCAGTATTTT
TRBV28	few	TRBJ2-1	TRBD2	CASSFAGGGNEQFF	TGTGCCAGCAGTTTCGCGGGAGGGGGAAATGAGCAGTTCTTC
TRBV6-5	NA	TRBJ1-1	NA	CASSHSGGAGEAFF	TGTGCCAGCAGTCACTCAGGAGGGGCTGGTGAAGCTTTCTTT
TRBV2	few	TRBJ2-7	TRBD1	CASSESLGQGNYEQYF	TGTGCCAGCAGTGAGTCCTTGGGACAGGGAAACTACGAGCAGTACTTC
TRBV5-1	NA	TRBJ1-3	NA	CASSLTGSISGNTIYF	TGCGCCAGCAGCTTGACAGGTTCGATCTCTGGAAACACCATATATTTT
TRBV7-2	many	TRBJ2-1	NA	CASSPGTHPGYNEQFF	TGTGCCAGCAGCCCCGGGACCCACCCGGGCTACAATGAGCAGTTCTTC
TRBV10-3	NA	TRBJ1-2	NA	CAISPGQLYGYTF	TGTGCCATCAGCCCAGGACAGCTCTATGGCTACACCTTC
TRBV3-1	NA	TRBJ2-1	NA	CASSRVNNEQFF	TGTGCCAGCAGCCGGGTTAACAATGAGCAGTTCTTC
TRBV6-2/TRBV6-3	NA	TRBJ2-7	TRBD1	CASSYGRQGAIYEQYF	TGTGCCAGCAGTTACGGGCGACAGGGGGCCATCTACGAGCAGTACTTC
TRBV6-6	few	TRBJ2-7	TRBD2	CASSYGTSGSLRRGIEQYF	TGTGCCAGCAGTTACGGGACTAGCGGGAGCCTACGAAGGGGGATAGAGCAGTACTTC
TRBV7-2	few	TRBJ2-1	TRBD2	CASSSATSGSRRYNEQFF	TGTGCCAGCAGCTCAGCGACTAGCGGGAGTCGCCGGTACAATGAGCAGTTCTTC
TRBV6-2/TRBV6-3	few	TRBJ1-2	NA	CASSYLVSGPRGYTF	TGTGCCAGCAGTTACCTCGTATCAGGGCCTCGCGGCTACACCTTC
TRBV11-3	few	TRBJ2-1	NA	CASSLTSSTREQFF	TGTGCCAGCAGCTTAACTTCGAGCACTCGGGAGCAGTTCTTC
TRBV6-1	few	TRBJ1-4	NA	CASRIATNEKLFF	TGTGCCAGCCGGATAGCAACTAATGAAAAACTGTTTTTT
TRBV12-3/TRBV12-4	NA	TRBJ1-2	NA	CASKGISKAVYGYTF	TGTGCCAGCAAGGGTATCTCCAAGGCAGTCTATGGCTACACCTTC
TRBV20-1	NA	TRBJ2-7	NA	CSAPRLKNEQYF	TGCAGTGCTCCACGACTAAAGAACGAGCAGTACTTC
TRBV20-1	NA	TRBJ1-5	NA	CSAIRPTDSNQPQHF	TGCAGTGCTATCCGCCCGACAGATAGCAATCAGCCCCAGCATTTT
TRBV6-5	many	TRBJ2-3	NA	CASSAGKDTQYF	TGTGCCAGTTCGGCAGGGAAAGATACGCAGTATTTT
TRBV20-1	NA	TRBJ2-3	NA	CSAPGTETDTQYF	TGCAGTGCTCCTGGGACTGAAACAGATACGCAGTATTTT
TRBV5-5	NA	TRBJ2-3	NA	CASSLADAGITDTQYF	TGTGCCAGCAGCTTGGCGGACGCAGGGATCACAGATACGCAGTATTTT
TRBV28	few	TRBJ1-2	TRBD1	CASLQGAPNYGYTF	TGTGCCAGCCTTCAGGGGGCGCCTAACTATGGCTACACCTTC
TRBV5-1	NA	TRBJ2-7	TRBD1	CASSHGSRQGAFEQYF	TGCGCCAGCAGCCATGGGTCACGACAGGGGGCCTTCGAGCAGTACTTC
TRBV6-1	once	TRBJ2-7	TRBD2	CASSETSVTYEQYF	TGTGCCAGCAGTGAGACTAGCGTGACCTACGAGCAGTACTTC
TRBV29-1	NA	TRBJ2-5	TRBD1	CSSGGSGQQETQYF	TGCAGCTCTGGCGGATCGGGACAGCAAGAGACCCAGTACTTC
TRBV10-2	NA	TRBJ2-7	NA	CASSYTGDATYEQYF	TGCGCCAGCAGTTACACAGGTGACGCTACCTACGAGCAGTACTTC